These 12 T cell receptor beta chains share one sample of origin, sequenced in a study of chemoradiotherapy in HPV16-positive cancers (dated by TCRdb to the early 2020s). The library was generated by the immunoSEQ multiplex PCR assay. Not all clones reach the TCRdb copy of this immuneACCESS table, which keeps in-frame sequences only. Checked studies attribute under half of the gap to unresolved V genes and leave the rest unexplained. The sample table contains about 5,000 clones; only one count was recorded for roughly 85% of them. The top ten clonotypes cover 8.4% of the sample. Specimen: tumor tissue, collected from a patient who underwent chemoradiotherapy. The receptors come from a human donor with HPV-associated anogenital cancer.

The chain links TRBV5-1 to TRBJ1-1; D is uncertain. Trimming left V 2 bases short and J 1 base short, with 9 bases between. Germline-derived CDR1 and CDR2 are SGHRS and YFSETQ. This CDR3 contains 14 residues. The CDR3 here is CASSFLGENTEAFF. CDR3 DNA: TGCGCCAGCAGCTTCCTGGGAGAGAACACTGAAGCTTTCTTT.

The V gene is TRBV2, the J gene TRBJ2-1; 9 positions match TRBD1. V shed 6 bases and J 3 bases; nucleotides not matched to a gene: 12. Germline lookup yields CDR1 SNHLY and CDR2 FYNNEI. The CDR3 length is 17 residues. The chain's CDR3 is CASRRGQGTTFYNEQFF. CDR3 nucleotides: TGTGCCAGCAGAAGGGGACAGGGCACGACTTTCTACAATGAGCAGTTCTTC.

This clone was picked up one time. V gene TRBV19 combines with J gene TRBJ2-7, with D perhaps TRBD1 or TRBD2 (5 bases each). The CDR3 covers 16 residues. The V and J ends lost 7 bases and 2 bases respectively, with 21 bases between them. Germline V lookup: CDR1 LNHDA, CDR2 SQIVND (reference sequence). The CDR3 DNA reads as TGTGCCAGTACCCCGGCCCCAGGGACGATAGCCTACGAGCAGTACTTC. Its protein product is CASTPAPGTIAYEQYF.

This chain joins TRBV7-8 and TRBJ2-1, with a weak D call TRBD2 (6 bases). Germline CDR1 reads SGHVS; CDR2 reads FQNEAQ. Trimming left V 0 bases short and J 12 bases short, with 6 bases between. The CDR3 runs 11 residues. The CDR3 is CASSLAGGQFF. In DNA, the CDR3 is TGTGCCAGCAGCTTAGCGGGGGGGCAGTTCTTC.

The chain couples TRBV25-1 to TRBJ2-1, with D possibly TRBD2 on 6 matching bases. V was cut by 3 bases and J by 4 bases, with 10 bases left in between. The germline gives CDR1 MGHDK, CDR2 SYGVNS. This CDR3 spans 14 amino acids. CDR3 in amino acids: CASSDPRGYNEQFF. The CDR3 DNA follows: TGTGCCAGCAGTGACCCCCGGGGGTACAATGAGCAGTTCTTC. The variable domain in full, completed from reference TRBV25-1 and TRBJ2-1, reads EADIYQTPRYLVIGTGKKITLECSQTMGHDKMYWYQQDPGMELHLIHYSYGVNSTEKGDLSSESTVSRIRTEHFPLTLESARPSHTSQYLCASSDPRGYNEQFFGPGTRLTVL.

The table lists this clone with a count of one. The V call is TRBV28, the J call TRBJ2-5, with D perhaps TRBD2 (5 bases). This CDR3 is built from 17 residues. CDR1 and CDR2 (germline): MDHEN, SYDVKM. Trimming stripped 4 bases from V and 0 bases from J, with 18 bases between. CDR3 region: CASSSPELGSHQETQYF. CDR3 DNA sequence: TGTGCCAGCAGTTCCCCCGAACTAGGATCCCACCAAGAGACCCAGTACTTC. Drawing the rest from reference TRBV28 and TRBJ2-5, the complete variable domain is DVKVTQSSRYLVKRTGEKVFLECVQDMDHENMFWYRQDPGLGLRLIYFSYDVKMKEKGDIPEGYSVSREKKERFSLILESASTNQTSMYLCASSSPELGSHQETQYFGPGTRLLVL.

The V gene is TRBV27, the J gene TRBJ2-1, with D uncertain. The CDR3 covers 16 residues. V was shortened by 4 bases and J by 3 bases, with 16 bases between the two germline ends. Germline V CDR1 and CDR2: MNHEY, SMNVEV (reference sequence). The CDR3 loop is CASSSGPLVIYNEQFF. Here the CDR3 DNA reads TGTGCCAGCAGTTCCGGACCACTCGTGATCTACAATGAGCAGTTCTTC.

The rearrangement links TRBV28 to TRBJ1-1; weak D call: TRBD1 (6 bases). The CDR3 is 17 residues long. CDR1 is MDHEN, CDR2 SYDVKM, per germline. V gave up 2 bases and J gave up 0 bases, with 16 bases separating them. The CDR3 DNA reads TGTGCCAGCAGTTTAAACTCCCTCCAGGGGATGAACACTGAAGCTTTCTTT. Translation gives CASSLNSLQGMNTEAFF.

This clone was observed once. The chain employs TRBV7-2 and TRBJ2-7, with 9 bases aligning to TRBD2. CDR1 and CDR2 (germline): SGHTA, FQGNSA. The CDR3 has 15 residues. The ends lost 2 bases at V and 0 bases at J; junction bases unmatched: 2. CDR3 nucleotides: TGTGCCAGCAGCTTACGGCGGGAGGGCTCCTACGAGCAGTACTTC. Its protein product is CASSLRREGSYEQYF. The whole variable domain, filled in from reference TRBV7-2 and TRBJ2-7, reads GAGVSQSPSNKVTEKGKDVELRCDPISGHTALYWYRQSLGQGLEFLIYFQGNSAPDKSGLPSDRFSAERTGGSVSTLTIQRTQQEDSAVYLCASSLRREGSYEQYFGPGTRLTVT.

The CDR3 DNA follows: TGTGCCAGCAGTTCCTATTCACAGGGGAACTATGGCTACACCTTC. This codes for CASSSYSQGNYGYTF. V gene TRBV6-5 combines with J gene TRBJ1-2, with 7 bases that match TRBD1. The junction had 7 bases not matched to a gene; V was cut back by 4 bases and J by 2 bases. Germline CDR1 is MNHEY and CDR2 is SVGAGI. The length of the CDR3 is 15 residues.

This chain uses TRBV4-1 with TRBJ2-1; 11 nucleotides align to TRBD2. J lost 3 bases, V lost 5 bases, and 9 bases had no gene match. From germline, CDR1 is MGHRA and CDR2 YSYEKL. CDR3 length: 17 residues. The CDR3 DNA is TGCGCCAGCAGCTCAAGCCCGGGACTAGCGGACTACAATGAGCAGTTCTTC. Translated, it gives CASSSSPGLADYNEQFF.

This chain links TRBV5-1 with TRBJ1-2, with TRBD1 matching over 7 bases. V was pared by 1 base and J by 2 bases, with 5 bases of the junction left unmatched. Germline V gene data show CDR1 as SGHRS and CDR2 as YFSETQ. The CDR3 consists of 15 residues. The CDR3 sequence is CASSLWGQLNYGYTF. The CDR3 DNA follows: TGCGCCAGCAGCTTGTGGGGACAGCTAAACTATGGCTACACCTTC.